This TCR beta chain was sequenced in a study of blood T cell repertoires in COVID-19. CDR3 length equals 13 residues. V was trimmed by 1 base and J by 11 bases, leaving 9 bases between them. Germline assignment: CDR1 LGHDT and CDR2 YNNKEL (reference sequence). The protocol was immunoSEQ multiplex PCR, while the TCRdb copy is restricted to in-frame clones and leaves out a portion. This table has a few hundred thousand clones, about 85% appearing once. Participant age was roughly 18 to 90 years, and participants resided in about 25 US areas. The sample was PBMCs or T cells enriched from blood (not recorded which). The sequence was collected from a woman aged 55-75 years who had recovered from COVID-19. The V call is TRBV3-1 (or the pseudogene TRBV3-2), the J call TRBJ1-6; D is ambiguous. The CDR3 DNA reads TGTGCCAGCAGCCAAGCTTACGGGGCACCCCTCCACTTT. Its translation is CASSQAYGAPLHF.